These 30 T cell receptor beta chains were sequenced from one sample in a study of shared clonotypes between healthy human individuals (dated by TCRdb to the early 2020s). Library method: the immunoSEQ multiplex PCR assay. TCRdb provides this immuneACCESS table in a form limited to in-frame rearrangements. Some clones are lacking; in checked studies, under half of them reflect an unresolved V gene, and why the rest are absent is not known. The sample yields approximately 500,000 clones; about 84% were counted once. The ten largest clonotypes hold about 12% of the sample. The sequenced material came from PBMCs. These receptors all come from a woman aged 40 to 55 in good health. Some clones in this sample may be carry-over from other donors' samples.

This chain uses TRBV5-1 with TRBJ1-4, with D unresolved. The CDR3 sequence is 16 residues long. The germline gives CDR1 SGHRS, CDR2 YFSETQ. The ends were cut back, 0 bases at V and 0 bases at J, with 9 bases in the middle. The CDR3 sequence is CASSLVSGATNEKLFF. CDR3 in DNA: TGCGCCAGCAGCTTGGTATCCGGTGCAACTAATGAAAAACTGTTTTTT.

This clone was detected ten times or more. This chain joins TRBV19 and TRBJ2-5; a possible D gene is TRBD1 (5 bases). V was pared by 3 bases and J by 7 bases, with 12 bases between. This CDR3 is built from 13 residues. The germline V gene encodes CDR1 LNHDA and CDR2 SQIVND (reference sequence). Here the CDR3 reads CASSMQGVGTQYF. The CDR3 nucleotides are TGTGCCAGTAGTATGCAGGGTGTCGGGACCCAGTACTTC. The whole variable domain, remainder taken from reference TRBV19 and TRBJ2-5, is DGGITQSPKYLFRKEGQNVTLSCEQNLNHDAMYWYRQDPGQGLRLIYYSQIVNDFQKGDIAEGYSVSREKKESFPLTVTSAQKNPTAFYLCASSMQGVGTQYFGPGTRLLVL.

The chain is built from TRBV28 and TRBJ2-4; TRBD2 is a possible D gene (6 bases). V was trimmed by 3 bases and J by 7 bases, leaving 10 bases between them. This CDR3 is built from 13 residues. Germline-derived CDR1 and CDR2 are MDHEN and SYDVKM. CDR3 in amino acids: CASSFGGRNIQYF. As DNA, the CDR3 is TGTGCCAGCAGTTTCGGGGGTAGGAACATTCAGTACTTC.

In its sample, this clone was seen a few times. The genes are TRBV25-1 and TRBJ1-1; D ambiguous. Germline V gene sequence: CDR1 MGHDK, CDR2 SYGVNS. CDR3 size: 14 residues. The ends were cut back, 3 bases at V and 6 bases at J, with 14 bases in the middle. CDR3 amino acids: CASSDSPGVAEAFF. The CDR3 bases are TGTGCCAGCAGTGATAGCCCCGGGGTCGCTGAAGCTTTCTTT.

The chain carries TRBV7-5 and TRBJ1-4; the table gives TRBD1 as D, unverified against the DNA. TRBV7-5 is marked as a pseudogene. This CDR3 is 15 amino acids long. The CDR3 protein is CVRSPDRGGDEKLFF. CDR3 in DNA: TGTGTCAGAAGCCCGGACAGGGGGGGCGACGAAAAACTGTTTTTT.

The chain employs TRBV29-1 and TRBJ2-3; 8 positions match TRBD2. CDR1 is SQVTM and CDR2 is ANQGSEA in the germline V gene. CDR3 length: 14 residues. The V and J ends lost 3 bases and 4 bases, in that order; junction bases with no gene match: 6. CDR3 region: CSVDASGGADTQYF. The CDR3 region has the DNA TGCAGCGTTGATGCCAGCGGGGGCGCAGATACGCAGTATTTT.

A remark on this clone: A far larger clone lies a single base away; this is likely a read error. This same CDR3 is encoded by further DNA sequences in the sample. The V and J genes are TRBV28 and TRBJ1-4; D is unresolved. The CDR3 consists of 13 residues. Germline V CDR1 and CDR2: MDHEN, SYDVKM. The CDR3 region is CACMATINEKLFF. DNA for the CDR3: TGTGCCTGTATGGCGACAATCAATGAAAAACTATTTTTT.

As regards this clone: This is likely an artifact of a read error, given a far larger clone one base away. Other DNA sequences of this sample code for an identical CDR3. The chain has TRBV30 and TRBJ2-7; D may match TRBD1 or TRBD2 (5 bases each). The ends were cut back, 0 bases at V and 3 bases at J, with 9 bases in the middle. This CDR3 has 13 residues. Germline CDR1 is GTSNPN and CDR2 is SVGIG (reference sequence). CDR3 residues: CAWSVLGDYEQYF. The CDR3 DNA is TGTGCCTGGAGTGTACTAGGGGACTACGAGCAGTACTTC.

The chain employs TRBV6-6 and TRBJ1-5; 8 positions match TRBD1. Unmatched junction bases numbered 16, after V lost 6 bases and J lost 9 bases. The germline CDR1 and CDR2 sequences are MNHNY and SVGAGI (reference sequence). This CDR3 comprises 16 residues. The CDR3 DNA reads TGTGCCAGCAGCCCCCCCCGACAGGGGAGTTCGACGCCCCAGCATTTT. Its translation is CASSPPRQGSSTPQHF.

A note on this clone: Given a much more abundant clone one base away, this may be a read error. The gene calls are TRBV5-1 and TRBJ2-5; TRBD2 aligns across 9 bases. J was trimmed by 11 bases and V by 0 bases; bases with no gene match: 11. Germline CDR1 SGHRS, CDR2 YFSETQ. The CDR3 contains 15 residues. DNA for the CDR3: TGCGCCAGCAGCTTGGGGGCGGGAGGGCCGTGTGAGCAGTACTTC. Encoded protein: CASSLGAGGPCEQYF.

The gene calls are TRBV7-8 and TRBJ2-1; 8 bases line up with TRBD1. The CDR3 consists of 14 residues. The germline V gene has CDR1 SGHVS and CDR2 FQNEAQ. The J segment lost 3 bases and the V segment lost 6 bases, leaving 4 bases of the junction unmatched. CDR3 residues: CASRPGGSYNEQFF. DNA of the CDR3: TGTGCCAGCAGACCAGGGGGCAGCTACAATGAGCAGTTCTTC. Using reference TRBV7-8 and TRBJ2-1 for the parts outside the CDR3, the full variable domain is GAGVSQSPRYKVAKRGQDVALRCDPISGHVSLFWYQQALGQGPEFLTYFQNEAQLDKSGLPSDRFFAERPEGSVSTLKIQRTQQEDSAVYLCASRPGGSYNEQFFGPGTRLTVL.

Only a few counts were recorded for this clone. This chain links TRBV9 with TRBJ1-2, with a tentative D call TRBD1 (5 bases). CDR3 length: 14 amino acids. Trimming pared 4 bases from V and 1 base from J, leaving 11 bases between. Germline-derived CDR1 and CDR2 are SGDLS and YYNGEE. Written as DNA, the CDR3 is TGTGCCAGCAGCCAAACCGGGGGTAACTATGGCTACACCTTC. It specifies CASSQTGGNYGYTF.

The gene calls are TRBV5-1 and TRBJ2-7, with 9 bases lining up with TRBD1. Trimming at V came to 0 bases and at J to 1 base, leaving 2 bases not matched to a gene. Germline V gene sequence: CDR1 SGHRS, CDR2 YFSETQ. This CDR3 is built from 15 residues. CDR3 nucleotides: TGCGCCAGCAGCTTGGGCGGGACAGGGTCCTACGAGCAGTACTTC. It translates to CASSLGGTGSYEQYF.

The CDR3 here is CASSTPGTDSYEQYF. The CDR3 DNA reads TGTGCCAGCAGTACCCCGGGGACGGACTCCTACGAGCAGTACTTC. The V gene is TRBV28, the J gene TRBJ2-7; the D call may be TRBD1 or TRBD2 (5 bases each). The CDR3 covers 15 residues. V lost 5 bases to trimming and J lost 0 bases, with 14 bases between them. Germline CDR1 and CDR2: MDHEN and SYDVKM. Full variable domain (rest looked up from reference TRBV28 and TRBJ2-7): DVKVTQSSRYLVKRTGEKVFLECVQDMDHENMFWYRQDPGLGLRLIYFSYDVKMKEKGDIPEGYSVSREKKERFSLILESASTNQTSMYLCASSTPGTDSYEQYFGPGTRLTVT.

About this clone: The same CDR3 also results from other DNA sequences found in this sample. This chain connects TRBV7-2 to TRBJ2-3, with D perhaps TRBD2 (6 bases). The length of the CDR3 is 14 residues. Germline CDR1 and CDR2: SGHTA and FQGNSA. The V and J ends lost 2 bases and 3 bases respectively, with 9 bases between them. The CDR3 DNA follows: TGTGCCAGCAGCTTATCAAGCGGGACAGATACGCAGTATTTT. Encoded protein: CASSLSSGTDTQYF.

About this clone itself: It is likely a read error: a sequence one base away is far more abundant. The CDR3 region has the DNA TGTGCCAGCAGGGACTCAGATACCACAGATACGCAGTATTTT. As protein: CASRDSDTTDTQYF. This rearrangement joins TRBV5-6 to TRBJ2-3; TRBD2 is a possible D gene (5 bases). Germline CDR1 SGHDT, CDR2 YYEEEE. This CDR3 is built from 14 residues. Deletions cut 5 bases from V and 2 bases from J, with 12 bases between.

The chain joins TRBV5-4 to TRBJ2-1; 7 nucleotides agree with TRBD2. The V gene's germline CDR1 is SGHNT and CDR2 YYREEE (reference sequence). V dropped 4 bases and J dropped 3; count of bases not matched to a gene: 7. The CDR3 loop spans 15 amino acids. Here the CDR3 reads CASSVGLEYYNEQFF. Written as DNA, the CDR3 is TGTGCCAGCAGCGTAGGACTAGAGTACTACAATGAGCAGTTCTTC.

Details on this clone: A much larger clone lies a single base off, so this may be a read error. This chain connects TRBV30 to TRBJ2-7; D unresolved. CDR1 is GTSNPN and CDR2 is SVGIG in the germline V gene (reference sequence). Trimming stripped 0 bases from V and 0 bases from J, with 9 bases between. CDR3 length: 14 amino acids. The CDR3 loop is CAWSVALISYEQYF. CDR3 coding DNA: TGTGCCTGGAGTGTAGCCCTAATCTCCTACGAGCAGTACTTC.

This clone was observed at least ten times. Other nucleotide sequences from this sample produce the same CDR3. The chain recombines TRBV7-9 with TRBJ2-7; the match to TRBD1 covers 9 bases. The CDR3 loop spans 14 amino acids. Trimming cost V 5 bases and J 3 bases; bases outside gene matches: 5. Germline lookup yields CDR1 SEHNR and CDR2 FQNEAQ (reference sequence). The chain's CDR3 is CASSRTGDFYEQYF. DNA of the CDR3: TGTGCCAGCAGCCGGACAGGGGATTTCTACGAGCAGTACTTC.

A note on this clone: Only one base separates this from a far larger clonotype, so it likely reflects a read error. The genes are TRBV6-6 and TRBJ2-3; no firm D call. The CDR3 contains 10 residues. CDR1 and CDR2 from the germline V gene are MNHNY and SVGAGI (reference sequence). V dropped 7 bases and J dropped 5 bases, with 4 bases sitting between them. CDR3 sequence (DNA): TGTGCCAGCACGCAAGATACGCAGTATTTT. It yields the protein CASTQDTQYF.

A few counts support this clone. V usage is TRBV30 and J usage is TRBJ2-6; D unclear. V lost 5 bases to trimming and J lost 0 bases, with 5 bases between them. CDR1 and CDR2 (germline): GTSNPN, SVGIG (reference sequence). The CDR3 consists of 13 residues. The CDR3 loop reads CAWSRSGANVLTF. CDR3 in DNA: TGTGCCTGGTCGCGCTCTGGGGCCAACGTCCTGACTTTC.

V is TRBV7-2 and J is TRBJ2-3; D assignment may be TRBD1 or TRBD2 (6 bases each). Germline-derived CDR1 and CDR2 are SGHTA and FQGNSA. Trimming stripped 2 bases from V and 2 bases from J, with 11 bases between. This CDR3 is 15 amino acids long. Written as DNA, the CDR3 is TGTGCCAGCAGCTTACGAGGGGGGAACACAGATACGCAGTATTTT. It is translated as CASSLRGGNTDTQYF.

This chain uses TRBV6-5 with TRBJ2-7; a possible D gene is TRBD1 (5 bases). In germline, CDR1 is MNHEY, CDR2 SVGAGI. Trimming took off 7 bases at V and 4 bases at J, with 8 bases between the two ends. The CDR3 totals 11 residues. The CDR3 DNA sequence: TGTGCCAGCACCGACAGATACGAGCAGTACTTC. It specifies CASTDRYEQYF.

The chain uses TRBV27 and TRBJ1-5, with D possibly being TRBD1 (6 bases). CDR1 is MNHEY, CDR2 SMNVEV, per germline (reference sequence). Trimming left V 7 bases short and J 6 bases short, with 19 bases between. This CDR3 is 15 amino acids long. CDR3 protein: CASNPGQLRSQPQHF. The DNA for the CDR3 is TGTGCCAGCAACCCCGGACAGTTACGGTCTCAGCCCCAGCATTTT.

This clone was seen a handful of times. The chain combines TRBV29-1 with TRBJ2-2, with D tentatively TRBD1 (6 bases). Deletions cut 1 base from V and 7 bases from J, with 16 bases between. This CDR3 is 15 amino acids long. CDR1 and CDR2 (germline): SQVTM, ANQGSEA. As DNA, the CDR3 is TGCAGCGTTGAAGGGCCTGGGGGCGCAGTCGGGGAGCTGTTTTTT. Translated: CSVEGPGGAVGELFF.

The rearrangement links TRBV6-6 to TRBJ2-1; 13 nucleotides match TRBD2. Trimming cost V 6 bases and J 8 bases; bases outside gene matches: 10. Germline CDR1 MNHNY, CDR2 SVGAGI (reference sequence). The CDR3 covers 16 residues. The CDR3 sequence is CASSRRTSGSIDEQFF. Here the CDR3 DNA reads TGTGCCAGCAGCCGTAGGACTAGCGGGAGTATCGATGAGCAGTTCTTC.

This sequence joins TRBV5-1 and TRBJ2-7; D is uncertain. V lost 4 bases to trimming and J lost 1 base, with 9 bases between them. Germline CDR1 reads SGHRS; CDR2 reads YFSETQ. The CDR3 is 13 residues long. The DNA of the CDR3 is TGCGCCAGCAGCCCGTGGGGATCCTACGAGCAGTACTTC. Translating it yields CASSPWGSYEQYF.

The J gene is TRBJ1-1, the V gene TRBV4-2, with a possible D match to TRBD1 (5 bases). Trimming pared 5 bases from V and 1 base from J, leaving 11 bases between. This CDR3 contains 14 residues. The germline gives CDR1 LGHNA, CDR2 YNFKEQ. CDR3 sequence: CASSLGDRNTEAFF. CDR3 bases: TGTGCCAGCAGCTTGGGGGATAGGAACACTGAAGCTTTCTTT.

This chain connects TRBV28 to TRBJ2-1; 8 bases fit TRBD1. V lost 1 base to trimming and J lost 6 bases; unmatched junction nucleotides: 5. CDR3 size: 15 residues. The germline V gene has CDR1 MDHEN and CDR2 SYDVKM. CDR3 DNA sequence: TGTGCCAGCAGTTTATCAGGGGGCACCGGCAATGAGCAGTTCTTC. Translation: CASSLSGGTGNEQFF.

Regarding this clone: A read error is likely here: a far larger clone is one base away. The chain links TRBV10-1 to TRBJ2-5, with D tentatively TRBD2 (5 bases). With 6 bases removed from V and 5 bases from J, the gap between germline ends came to 19 bases. The germline CDR1 and CDR2 sequences are WNHNN and SYGVQD (reference sequence). CDR3 length: 15 amino acids. The CDR3 sequence is CASRKQSGYGETQYF. Here the CDR3 DNA reads TGCGCCAGCAGAAAGCAGTCGGGGTACGGGGAGACCCAGTACTTC.